A selection of T cell receptor beta chains follows, all from one sample in a study of T cell responses to AZD1222 COVID-19 vaccine. TCRdb's copy holds only in-frame clones and misses some; the assay was immunoSEQ multiplex PCR. The sample yields 150,000 to 200,000 clones, 90% to 95% seen once. The specimen was peripheral blood, collected on day 0 of AZD1222 vaccination. Every receptor here comes from an adult in good health. Both conserved end residues are part of each CDR3. D genes are given only for firm matches. A row's size may be missing; if present it is once, few, many or a size class.

V gene	D gene	J gene	clone size	CDR3 DNA	CDR3 protein
TRBV19	TRBD2	TRBJ2-1	once	TGTGCCAGTAGTATACGGGAGGGCCCCCTCAATGAGCAGTTCTTC	CASSIREGPLNEQFF
TRBV10-3	TRBD1	TRBJ1-2	.	TGTGCCATCAGTGGCCTACAGGGGTACGACTATGGCTACACCTTC	CAISGLQGYDYGYTF
TRBV2	TRBD1	TRBJ1-2	.	TGTGCCAGCCTATTGAAAGGGGGCAACTATGGCTACACCTTC	CASLLKGGNYGYTF
TRBV7-9	.	TRBJ1-1	.	TGTGCCAGCAGCTGGGTCACTGAAGCTTTCTTT	CASSWVTEAFF
TRBV27	.	TRBJ2-7	.	TGTGCCAGCGGCCTACTTAGCCGGGTATTCGAGCAGTACTTC	CASGLLSRVFEQYF
TRBV18	.	TRBJ1-1	.	TGTGCCAGCTCACCACAGGGAACCCAAGGTCAAGCTTTCTTT	CASSPQGTQGQAFF
TRBV19	TRBD2	TRBJ2-7	.	TGTGCCAGTAGTATGGCCGGCGGGAGCCCTCCTTTGGAGCAGTACTTC	CASSMAGGSPPLEQYF
TRBV7-9	.	TRBJ1-2	.	TGTGCCAGCAGCTTAGCAGGGGACGGCTACACCTTC	CASSLAGDGYTF
TRBV27	.	TRBJ2-7	.	TGTGCCAGCAGGCGCCAGGGGGGCTCCTACGAGCAGTACTTC	CASRRQGGSYEQYF
TRBV3-1/TRBV3-2	.	TRBJ1-6	.	TGTGCCAGCAGCGCACTAGTAGGCCATAATTCACCCCTCCACTTT	CASSALVGHNSPLHF
TRBV2	TRBD2	TRBJ2-1	.	TGTGCCAGCACCTTTTTAGCGGGAGGAATCTACAATGAGCAGTTCTTC	CASTFLAGGIYNEQFF
TRBV13	.	TRBJ2-7	once	TGTGCCAGCAGCTTACGCCGTCTTTCCTACGAGCAGTACTTC	CASSLRRLSYEQYF
TRBV5-5	.	TRBJ2-1	.	TGTGCCAGCAGCCTGGAGGTTCCCAACGCCTACAATGAGCAGTTCTTC	CASSLEVPNAYNEQFF
TRBV12-5	.	TRBJ1-1	.	TGTGCTAGTGCTCTCATGAACACTGAAGCTTTCTTT	CASALMNTEAFF
TRBV19	.	TRBJ1-2	.	TGTGCCAGCCACGTGGCAGGGTACTATGGCTACACCTTC	CASHVAGYYGYTF
TRBV19	.	TRBJ2-1	.	TGTGCCAGTAGGGCCCAGTTTTCCTACAATGAGCAGTTCTTC	CASRAQFSYNEQFF
TRBV6-5	.	TRBJ1-1	.	TGTGCCAGCGTACTTTCCTTACGCGGAGACACTGAAGCTTTCTTT	CASVLSLRGDTEAFF
TRBV11-3	.	TRBJ1-1	.	TGTGCCAGCAGCTTAGGCACGGGGCGTGAAGCTTTCTTT	CASSLGTGREAFF
TRBV10-3	.	TRBJ1-2	.	TGTGCCATCAGTGAGACCGACGGAAACTATGGCTACACCTTC	CAISETDGNYGYTF
TRBV5-4	.	TRBJ1-2	.	TGTGCCAGCAGCTTGGTCTCCGGGGGCTACACGGGCTACACCTTC	CASSLVSGGYTGYTF
TRBV19	.	TRBJ2-7	.	TGTGCCAGTAGCTCGGTACCTCCCTACGAGCAGTACTTC	CASSSVPPYEQYF
TRBV6-4	.	TRBJ1-2	.	TGTGCCAGCAGTGACTCTATAAGGGGCAGGGATACGGGCTACACCTTC	CASSDSIRGRDTGYTF
TRBV5-6	.	TRBJ2-7	.	TGTGCCAGCCGGTTCCCGGAACAGTACTTC	CASRFPEQYF
TRBV19	.	TRBJ1-2	.	TGTGCCTCCGACGGGCCGCCGATCTATGGCTACACCTTC	CASDGPPIYGYTF
TRBV5-5	TRBD1	TRBJ2-7	few	TGTGCCAGCAGCCACCGAAGGGACAGGGTGAACGAGCAGTACTTC	CASSHRRDRVNEQYF
TRBV11-3	.	TRBJ2-7	.	TGTGCCAGCAGCTTAGGACGAGGCGGGTCCTACGAGCAGTACTTC	CASSLGRGGSYEQYF